This entry lists 2 T cell receptor beta chains sequenced from one sample in a study of blood T cell repertoires in COVID-19. Assay used: immunoSEQ multiplex PCR; TCRdb lists only in-frame clones, some missing. The sample includes roughly 150,000 clones, 85% to 90% of them seen just once. The sequenced material came from peripheral blood. These TCRs come from a middle-aged woman with acute or convalescent COVID-19.

The V and J genes are TRBV19 and TRBJ2-2; 15 bases map to TRBD2. CDR1 and CDR2 (germline): LNHDA, SQIVND (reference sequence). The CDR3 is 20 residues long. Trimming at V came to 3 bases and at J to 1 base, leaving 9 bases not matched to a gene. The CDR3: CASSIPLGLAGGKNTGELFF. The CDR3 region has the DNA TGTGCCAGTAGTATCCCCTTAGGACTAGCGGGGGGGAAGAACACCGGGGAGCTGTTTTTT.

The chain has TRBV7-2 and TRBJ1-3; 9 nucleotides match TRBD1. The V gene end was trimmed by 1 base and the J gene end by 4 bases; junction bases not matched to a gene: 8. CDR3 length equals 17 residues. CDR1 and CDR2 from the germline V gene are SGHTA and FQGNSA. Here the CDR3 DNA reads TGTGCCAGCAGCTTAGTATCCGGGACAGGGTGGGGAAACACCATATATTTT. Translating gives CASSLVSGTGWGNTIYF.